One sample yielded the 27 T cell receptor beta chains listed below, sequenced in a study of PD-L1 blockade in urothelial cancer. Documented time point: peripheral blood 6 weeks after treatment start. Assay: immunoSEQ multiplex PCR; the TCRdb copy retains only in-frame clones and omits some. The data hold more than 45,000 clones, with approximately 80% observed a single time. Sequencing used PBMCs, obtained around atezolizumab (anti-PD-L1) treatment. The receptors were sampled from a man between 65 and 85 years old with urothelial cancer.

The chain is built from TRBV9 and TRBJ1-2; 9 bases are a match to TRBD1. The V and J ends lost 0 bases and 5 bases, in that order; junction bases with no gene match: 5. The V gene's germline CDR1 is SGDLS and CDR2 YYNGEE. CDR3 size: 15 residues. CDR3 residues: CASSVVGTGIYGYTF. The CDR3 DNA reads TGTGCCAGCAGCGTAGTAGGGACAGGGATATATGGCTACACCTTC.

V and J are TRBV27 and TRBJ2-2; TRBD1 might be the D (6 bases). The V end was cut by 2 bases, the J end by 5 bases, with 15 bases between. Germline V lookup: CDR1 MNHEY, CDR2 SMNVEV (reference sequence). This CDR3 is built from 16 residues. In nucleotides, the CDR3 is TGTGCCAGCAGTTTAAGTACAGGGAGTGGAACCGGGGAGCTGTTTTTT. Translated: CASSLSTGSGTGELFF.

This rearrangement joins TRBV5-1 to TRBJ2-1; 7 bases fit TRBD2. CDR3 length: 15 amino acids. Looked up from germline, CDR1 is SGHRS and CDR2 is YFSETQ. With V trimmed by 2 bases and J by 0 bases, 2 bases remained unmatched. The chain's CDR3 is CASSLTSASYNEQFF. For the CDR3, the DNA is TGCGCCAGCAGCTTAACTAGCGCCTCCTACAATGAGCAGTTCTTC.

The rearrangement uses TRBV29-1 and TRBJ2-1; 8 bases are a match to TRBD2. V lost 1 base to trimming and J lost 3 bases; unmatched junction nucleotides: 5. Germline loops: CDR1 SQVTM, CDR2 ANQGSEA. The CDR3 extends over 15 amino acids. This CDR3 is CSVEGLAGHYNEQFF. The CDR3 DNA is TGCAGCGTTGAAGGGCTAGCGGGCCACTACAATGAGCAGTTCTTC.

The chain recombines TRBV5-4 with TRBJ2-7, with D possibly being TRBD2 (7 bases). CDR1 is SGHNT, CDR2 YYREEE, per germline (reference sequence). The CDR3 runs 15 residues. Trimming pared 4 bases from V and 3 bases from J, leaving 17 bases between. The DNA for the CDR3 is TGTGCCAGCAGCCCGCGGGGGCGGGAGATCTACGAGCAGTACTTC. Its translation is CASSPRGREIYEQYF.

This chain uses TRBV6-5 with TRBJ2-7; TRBD1 is a possible D gene (5 bases). V dropped 4 bases and J dropped 5 bases, with 15 bases sitting between them. The CDR3 extends over 14 amino acids. Germline CDR1 reads MNHEY; CDR2 reads SVGAGI. CDR3 nucleotides: TGTGCCAGCAGTTCCTCGACAGTGAACAACGAGCAGTACTTC. It specifies CASSSSTVNNEQYF.

V and J are TRBV4-2 and TRBJ2-7; TRBD2 is a possible D gene (5 bases). The germline V gene has CDR1 LGHNA and CDR2 YNFKEQ. V lost 5 bases to trimming and J lost 6 bases, with 14 bases between them. This CDR3 has 13 amino acids. Here the CDR3 reads CASSARGGGEQYF. The DNA for the CDR3 is TGTGCCAGCAGCGCACGGGGTGGAGGCGAGCAGTACTTC.

The rearrangement joins TRBV6-5 to TRBJ2-3; D uncertain. The V end was cut by 4 bases, the J end by 1 base, with 12 bases between. There are 15 residues in the CDR3. Germline V gives CDR1 MNHEY, CDR2 SVGAGI. CDR3 sequence (DNA): TGTGCCAGCAGTTCCTCGTGGTCGGGCACAGATACGCAGTATTTT. Translating it yields CASSSSWSGTDTQYF.

This rearrangement joins TRBV7-9 to TRBJ2-1; 8 bases are a match to TRBD2. V gave up 4 bases and J gave up 2 bases; unmatched junction bases: 13. This CDR3 has 18 residues. CDR1 and CDR2 (germline): SEHNR, FQNEAQ (reference sequence). The CDR3 sequence: CASSSRRSGARTYNEQFF. CDR3 nucleotide sequence: TGTGCCAGCAGCTCGAGACGTAGCGGGGCCAGAACCTACAATGAGCAGTTCTTC.

The V call is TRBV7-8, the J call TRBJ2-1, with D maybe TRBD1 (6 bases). CDR3 length equals 17 residues. V was clipped by 2 bases and J by 6 bases, with 20 bases between them. Germline lookup yields CDR1 SGHVS and CDR2 FQNEAQ. The CDR3 DNA sequence: TGTGCCAGCAGCTTATTACAGGGTCACGTCCGATTCAATGAGCAGTTCTTC. Its protein product is CASSLLQGHVRFNEQFF.

The V call is TRBV15, the J call TRBJ1-3, with a weak D call TRBD1 (5 bases). Germline V gives CDR1 LNHNV, CDR2 YYDKDF (reference sequence). This CDR3 contains 12 residues. The germline V and J ends were trimmed by 5 bases and 8 bases, with 10 bases remaining between them. The CDR3 region is CATSQTRDTIYF. CDR3 DNA: TGTGCCACCAGCCAAACCAGGGACACCATATATTTT.

The chain employs TRBV5-1 and TRBJ2-7, with D maybe TRBD2 (5 bases). Trimming shortened V by 4 bases and J by 2 bases, and 16 bases separated the two germline ends. The length of the CDR3 is 15 residues. Germline V gene sequence: CDR1 SGHRS, CDR2 YFSETQ. CDR3 sequence reads: CASSRDTALAYEQYF. The CDR3 DNA follows: TGCGCCAGCAGCCGGGATACTGCGCTCGCCTACGAGCAGTACTTC.

This chain uses TRBV6-1 with TRBJ2-3; D gene ambiguous. Germline assignment: CDR1 MNHNS and CDR2 SASEGT. The V gene lost 8 bases and the J gene lost 1 base, with 16 bases spanning the gap. The CDR3 sequence is 15 residues long. Written as DNA, the CDR3 is TGTGCCAGCGCGGCCGGGTTAGCCGGCACAGATACGCAGTATTTT. It specifies CASAAGLAGTDTQYF.

The chain uses TRBV18 and TRBJ1-1; 7 nucleotides agree with TRBD1. The V gene's germline CDR1 is KGHSH and CDR2 LQKENI. Losses at the gene ends were 4 bases for V and 3 bases for J; bases not matched to a gene: 2. The CDR3 has 13 amino acids. The CDR3 DNA follows: TGTGCCAGCTCACAGGGGGCCGACACTGAAGCTTTCTTT. Amino acid sequence: CASSQGADTEAFF.

This rearrangement joins TRBV30 to TRBJ2-7, with 7 bases fitting TRBD1. This CDR3 has 13 amino acids. V shed 5 bases and J 1 base; nucleotides not matched to a gene: 5. Germline V lookup: CDR1 GTSNPN, CDR2 SVGIG (reference sequence). CDR3 nucleotides: TGTGCCTGGGTCAGGGGGAGTTCCTACGAGCAGTACTTC. Its protein is CAWVRGSSYEQYF.

This clone was counted only a few times. The chain links TRBV5-6 to TRBJ2-1; TRBD2 aligns across 9 bases. With 3 bases clipped from V and 5 bases from J, the junction kept 6 bases outside the gene matches. The CDR3 is 15 amino acids. CDR1 and CDR2 from the germline V gene are SGHDT and YYEEEE. In DNA form, the CDR3 reads TGTGCCAGCAGCTCGTTTAGCGGGAGTCACAATGAGCAGTTCTTC. Protein product: CASSSFSGSHNEQFF.

CDR3 loop: CASIPLEGEAFF. CDR3 in DNA: TGTGCCAGCATTCCCCTAGAGGGTGAAGCTTTCTTT. The chain is built from TRBV28 and TRBJ1-1, with D unresolved. The V and J ends lost 7 bases and 7 bases respectively, with 13 bases between them. The CDR3 loop spans 12 amino acids. The germline gives CDR1 MDHEN, CDR2 SYDVKM.

This chain joins TRBV19 and TRBJ2-6; D may be TRBD1 (5 bases). Per the germline V gene, CDR1 is LNHDA and CDR2 is SQIVND (reference sequence). Between the trimmed V and J ends, which lost 9 bases and 1 base, there was a span of 13 bases. This CDR3 has 15 residues. CDR3: CASGDGASGANVLTF. CDR3 nucleotide sequence: TGTGCCAGCGGTGATGGGGCTTCTGGGGCCAACGTCCTGACTTTC.

This sequence joins TRBV6-5 and TRBJ1-2; maybe TRBD1 (5 bases). The V end lost 5 bases, the J end lost 0 bases, and 7 bases lay between the germline ends. This CDR3 spans 13 amino acids. Germline V gene lookup returns CDR1 MNHEY and CDR2 SVGAGI. The CDR3 reads CASSPTANYGYTF. CDR3 bases: TGTGCCAGCAGTCCGACAGCTAACTATGGCTACACCTTC.

The chain combines TRBV18 with TRBJ2-3, with a tentative D call TRBD2 (6 bases). CDR1 and CDR2 (germline): KGHSH, LQKENI. The CDR3 runs 15 residues. The V and J ends lost 6 bases and 2 bases respectively, with 15 bases between them. CDR3 DNA: TGTGCCAGCTCCCCCCAAACTAGCTTCACAGATACGCAGTATTTT. Residues: CASSPQTSFTDTQYF.

J is TRBJ1-2 and V is TRBV29-1; 9 nucleotides match TRBD1. The CDR3 has 13 amino acids. Trimming took 6 bases from V and 3 from J; bases not matched to a gene: 5. Per germline, CDR1 SQVTM and CDR2 ANQGSEA. CDR3 protein: CSVGTGLDYGYTF. In nucleotides, the CDR3 is TGCAGCGTGGGGACAGGGTTAGACTATGGCTACACCTTC.

The chain recombines TRBV28 with TRBJ1-2; perhaps TRBD1 as D (5 bases). Between the trimmed V and J ends, which lost 6 bases and 0 bases, there was a span of 14 bases. Per germline, CDR1 MDHEN and CDR2 SYDVKM. There are 15 residues in the CDR3. The CDR3: CASRERQTANYGYTF. The CDR3, as DNA: TGTGCCAGCAGAGAAAGACAGACCGCTAACTATGGCTACACCTTC.

The chain couples TRBV11-3 to TRBJ1-1, with 7 bases aligning to TRBD1. Trimming took 5 bases from V and 4 from J; bases not matched to a gene: 10. The CDR3 consists of 15 residues. Germline V CDR1 and CDR2: SGHNT, YENEEA. The CDR3 DNA is TGTGCCAGCAGCCCGCCGGGCAGGGGGGTCACTGAAGCTTTCTTT. Its translation: CASSPPGRGVTEAFF.

This chain joins TRBV10-1 and TRBJ2-2; 8 nucleotides line up with TRBD2. Germline V CDR1 and CDR2: WNHNN, SYGVQD (reference sequence). This CDR3 is built from 15 residues. J lost 1 base, V lost 6 bases, and 4 bases had no gene match. CDR3 nucleotide sequence: TGCGCCAGCAGCCGGACTAGCAGGAACACCGGGGAGCTGTTTTTT. This translates into CASSRTSRNTGELFF.

The chain links TRBV4-1 to TRBJ2-3, with TRBD2 matching over 13 bases. The germline gives CDR1 MGHRA, CDR2 YSYEKL. The CDR3 runs to 17 residues. V trimming: 4 bases; J trimming: 5 bases; junction bases outside the gene matches: 9. CDR3 bases: TGCGCCAGCAGCCCCAAAGGACTAGCGGGAGAGGGAGATACGCAGTATTTT. Its translation: CASSPKGLAGEGDTQYF.

V and J are TRBV7-2 and TRBJ1-5; D not resolved. The V end was cut by 6 bases, the J end by 0 bases, with 9 bases between. The CDR3 runs to 14 residues. Germline lookup yields CDR1 SGHTA and CDR2 FQGNSA. CDR3 nucleotides: TGTGCCAGCAGGGCGGGGTATAGCAATCAGCCCCAGCATTTT. Translating gives CASRAGYSNQPQHF.

The rearrangement joins TRBV21-1 to TRBJ1-1. TRBV21-1 is a pseudogene segment. This CDR3 is built from 17 residues. DNA of the CDR3: TGTGCCAGCAGCCCGCCCGGAGGGCGGAGATGGGGCACTGAAGCTTTCTTT. Its protein product is CASSPPGGRRWGTEAFF.